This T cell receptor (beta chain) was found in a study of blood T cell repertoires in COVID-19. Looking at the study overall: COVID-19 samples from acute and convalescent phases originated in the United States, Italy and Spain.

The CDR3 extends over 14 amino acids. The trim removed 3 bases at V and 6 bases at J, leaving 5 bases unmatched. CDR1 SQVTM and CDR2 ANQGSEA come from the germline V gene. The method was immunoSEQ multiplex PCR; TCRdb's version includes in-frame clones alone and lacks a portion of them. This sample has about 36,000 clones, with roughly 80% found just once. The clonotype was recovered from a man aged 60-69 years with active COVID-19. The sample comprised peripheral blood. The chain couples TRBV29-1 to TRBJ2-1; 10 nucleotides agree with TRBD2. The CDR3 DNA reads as TGCAGCGTTGATACCAGCGGGGGGGCCAATGAGCAGTTCTTC. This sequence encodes CSVDTSGGANEQFF.